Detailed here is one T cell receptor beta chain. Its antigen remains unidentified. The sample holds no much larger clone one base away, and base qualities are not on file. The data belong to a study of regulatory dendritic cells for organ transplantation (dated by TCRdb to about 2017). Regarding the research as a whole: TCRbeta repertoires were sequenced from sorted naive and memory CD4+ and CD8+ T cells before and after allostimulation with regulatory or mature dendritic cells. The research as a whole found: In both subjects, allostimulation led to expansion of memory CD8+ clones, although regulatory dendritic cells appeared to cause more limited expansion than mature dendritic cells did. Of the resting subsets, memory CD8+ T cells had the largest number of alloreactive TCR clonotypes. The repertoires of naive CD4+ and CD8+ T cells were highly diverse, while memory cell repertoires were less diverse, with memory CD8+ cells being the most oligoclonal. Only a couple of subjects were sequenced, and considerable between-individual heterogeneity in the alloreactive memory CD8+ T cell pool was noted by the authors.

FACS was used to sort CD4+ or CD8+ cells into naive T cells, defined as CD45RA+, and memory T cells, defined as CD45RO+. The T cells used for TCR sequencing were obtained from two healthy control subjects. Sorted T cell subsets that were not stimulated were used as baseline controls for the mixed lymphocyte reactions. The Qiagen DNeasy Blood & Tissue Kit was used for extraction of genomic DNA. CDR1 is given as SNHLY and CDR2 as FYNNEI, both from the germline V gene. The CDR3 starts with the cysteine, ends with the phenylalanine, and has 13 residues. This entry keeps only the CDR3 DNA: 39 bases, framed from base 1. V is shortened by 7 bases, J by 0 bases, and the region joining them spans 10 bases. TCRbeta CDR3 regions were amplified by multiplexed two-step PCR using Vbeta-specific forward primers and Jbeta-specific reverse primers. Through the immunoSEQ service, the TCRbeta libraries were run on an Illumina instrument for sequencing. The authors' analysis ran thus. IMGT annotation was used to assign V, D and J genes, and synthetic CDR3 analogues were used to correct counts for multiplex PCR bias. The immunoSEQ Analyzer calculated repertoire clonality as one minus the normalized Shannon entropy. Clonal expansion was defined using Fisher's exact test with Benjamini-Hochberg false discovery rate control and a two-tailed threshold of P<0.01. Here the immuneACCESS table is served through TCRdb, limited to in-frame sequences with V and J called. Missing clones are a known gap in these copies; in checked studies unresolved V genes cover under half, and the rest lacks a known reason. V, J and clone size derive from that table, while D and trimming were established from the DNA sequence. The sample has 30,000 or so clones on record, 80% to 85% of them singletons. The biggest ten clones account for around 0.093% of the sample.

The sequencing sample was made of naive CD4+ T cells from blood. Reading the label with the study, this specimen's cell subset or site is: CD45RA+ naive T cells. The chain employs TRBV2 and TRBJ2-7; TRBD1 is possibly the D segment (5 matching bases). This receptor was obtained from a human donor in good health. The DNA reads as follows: TGTGCCAGCATCGACAGCTTCTCCTACGAGCAGTACTTC. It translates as CASIDSFSYEQYF. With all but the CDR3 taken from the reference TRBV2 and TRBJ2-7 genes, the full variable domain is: EPEVTQTPSHQVTQMGQEVILRCVPISNHLYFYWYRQILGQKVEFLVSFYNNEISEKSEIFDDQFSVERPDGSNFTLKIRSTKLEDSAMYFCASIDSFSYEQYFGPGTRLTVT.